This TCR beta chain emerged from a study of Ad26.COV2.S vaccination and SARS-CoV-2 variants. Looking at the study overall: The Ad26.COV2.S arm of the COV1001 trial was where the donor was placed.

Study observations and caveats: Placebo and vaccine recipients had non-spike TCR breadth that was similar. Substantial breadth was reported for post-vaccination spike-specific CD8+ and CD4+ T cells. Total T cell responses were possibly underestimated by TCR breadth and depth analyses.

This sample's treatment: around 19 received Ad26.COV2.S at low or high dose, single or two shots; about 5 received placebo; per-sample allocation not given. Following the first vaccine or placebo injection, samples were taken on day 63. The CDR3 runs 17 residues. The germline V and J ends were trimmed by 0 bases and 1 base, with 14 bases remaining between them. Some clones are missing from TCRdb's copy, which holds only in-frame ones; the method was immunoSEQ multiplex PCR. This sample yields 380,000 or so clones, of which 80% to 90% are seen a single time; about 10% belongs to the top ten. With regard to this clone: The antigen is not known.

The sequence derives from a person between 18 and 60 years old who received the Ad26.COV2.S COVID-19 vaccine or a placebo. Sample: peripheral blood, taken in a trial of Ad26.COV2.S vaccine versus placebo. The chain employs TRBV5-3 and TRBJ1-5; perhaps TRBD1 as D (5 bases). TRBV5-3 falls under the ORF class, with uncertain function. CDR3: CARSLAGQGPSNQPQHF. Here the CDR3 DNA reads TGTGCCAGAAGCTTGGCGGGCCAGGGACCCAGCAATCAGCCCCAGCATTTT.